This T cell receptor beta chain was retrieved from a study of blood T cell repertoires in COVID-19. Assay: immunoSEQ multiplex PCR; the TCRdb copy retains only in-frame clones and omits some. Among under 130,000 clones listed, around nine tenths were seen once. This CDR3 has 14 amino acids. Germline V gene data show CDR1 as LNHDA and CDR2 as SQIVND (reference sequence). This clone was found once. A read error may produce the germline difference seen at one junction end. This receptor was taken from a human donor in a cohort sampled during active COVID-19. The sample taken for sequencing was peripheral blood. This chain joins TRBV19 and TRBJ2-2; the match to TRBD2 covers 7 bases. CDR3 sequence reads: CASSGSGNPGELFF. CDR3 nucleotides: TGTGCCAGTAGTGGGAGCGGGAACCCCGGGGAGCTGTTTTTT.